The 27 T cell receptor beta chains given below trace back to one sample, sequenced in a study of CD8 T cells in Susac syndrome. The authors reverse transcribed 0.5 to 1 ug RNA with random hexamers. TCRdb ran MiXCR on the immunoSEQ multiplex PCR reads and lists one entry per CDR3 protein. The sample records about 190,000 distinct CDR3 sequences, approximately 96% being singletons. Sequenced material: CD4+ T cells from PBMCs. The receptors derive from a human donor with Susac syndrome.

The rearrangement uses TRBV5-1 and TRBJ2-7, with D unresolved. CDR3 length equals 13 residues. The germline CDR1 and CDR2 sequences are SGHRS and YFSETQ. V was pared by 0 bases and J by 2 bases, with 6 bases between. CDR3 nucleotide sequence: TGCGCCAGCAGCTTGGACGTTGCCTACGAGCAGTACTTC. This encodes CASSLDVAYEQYF. Full variable domain (outside the CDR3, taken from reference TRBV5-1 and TRBJ2-7): KAGVTQTPRYLIKTRGQQVTLSCSPISGHRSVSWYQQTPGQGLQFLFEYFSETQRNKGNFPGRFSGRQFSNSRSEMNVSTLELGDSALYLCASSLDVAYEQYFGPGTRLTVT.

This chain joins TRBV9 and TRBJ2-2, with D maybe TRBD2 (5 bases). The CDR3 length is 16 residues. Trimming shortened V by 3 bases and J by 0 bases, and 12 bases separated the two germline ends. Looked up from germline, CDR1 is SGDLS and CDR2 is YYNGEE. This chain's CDR3 is CASSARTGSNTGELFF. DNA of the CDR3: TGTGCCAGCAGCGCCCGCACGGGATCGAACACCGGGGAGCTGTTTTTT.

The chain is built from TRBV30 and TRBJ2-7, with 7 bases identical to TRBD1. CDR1 GTSNPN and CDR2 SVGIG come from the germline V gene (reference sequence). This CDR3 is 14 amino acids long. Unmatched junction bases numbered 3, after V lost 0 bases and J lost 1 base. The CDR3 protein is CAWSVTGWSYEQYF. In nucleotides, the CDR3 is TGTGCCTGGAGTGTGACAGGGTGGTCCTACGAGCAGTACTTC.

The rearrangement joins TRBV5-1 to TRBJ1-5, with 11 bases lining up with TRBD1. The length of the CDR3 is 15 residues. CDR1 and CDR2 from the germline V gene are SGHRS and YFSETQ. J was trimmed by 0 bases and V by 8 bases; bases with no gene match: 4. The CDR3 spells CARDRGRNSNQPQHF. CDR3 DNA sequence: TGCGCCAGGGACAGGGGGCGGAATAGCAATCAGCCCCAGCATTTT.

The chain carries TRBV29-1 and TRBJ2-2; TRBD1 matches at 9 bases. The trim removed 4 bases at V and 2 bases at J, leaving 5 bases unmatched. The V gene's germline CDR1 is SQVTM and CDR2 ANQGSEA. This CDR3 is built from 15 residues. The CDR3 is CSVGDRAFNTGELFF. The CDR3 nucleotides read TGCAGCGTTGGGGACAGGGCCTTTAACACCGGGGAGCTGTTTTTT.

This sequence joins TRBV27 and TRBJ1-1; D remains unclear. Trimming shortened V by 5 bases and J by 10 bases, and 17 bases separated the two germline ends. The CDR3 is 13 amino acids. Germline V gene lookup returns CDR1 MNHEY and CDR2 SMNVEV (reference sequence). The CDR3 DNA follows: TGTGCCAGCAGTCCCCGTATCGGAGTCGGAGCTTTCTTT. This codes for CASSPRIGVGAFF.

This rearrangement joins TRBV4-1 to TRBJ1-4, with D possibly being TRBD1 (5 bases). The CDR3 is 18 amino acids. Deletions cut 3 bases from V and 6 bases from J, with 23 bases between. Germline V gives CDR1 MGHRA, CDR2 YSYEKL. CDR3 nucleotides: TGCGCCAGCAGCCACTCAGTTAGGGGCATAAGCGGGGATGAAAAACTGTTTTTT. Its translation is CASSHSVRGISGDEKLFF.

The chain uses TRBV20-1 and TRBJ2-4, with D uncertain. The germline V and J ends were trimmed by 1 base and 5 bases, with 12 bases remaining between them. The CDR3 loop spans 14 amino acids. Germline V gives CDR1 DFQATT, CDR2 SNEGSKA (reference sequence). CDR3 sequence reads: CSARGPQIQNIQYF. CDR3 DNA: TGCAGTGCTAGAGGTCCACAGATACAAAACATTCAGTACTTC.

The chain couples TRBV15 to TRBJ2-1, with D maybe TRBD2 (6 bases). This CDR3 is 14 amino acids long. From germline, CDR1 is LNHNV and CDR2 YYDKDF (reference sequence). V was clipped by 1 base and J by 2 bases, with 6 bases between them. This chain's CDR3 is CATSRGGTYNEQFF. In nucleotides, the CDR3 is TGTGCCACCAGCAGAGGCGGGACCTACAATGAGCAGTTCTTC.

The J gene is TRBJ2-7, the V gene TRBV7-2; 8 positions agree with TRBD2. Per the germline V gene, CDR1 is SGHTA and CDR2 is FQGNSA. There are 13 residues in the CDR3. J was trimmed by 9 bases and V by 1 base; bases with no gene match: 5. CDR3 coding DNA: TGTGCCAGCAGCTTAGACACAGCGGGAGCGCAGTACTTC. Amino acids: CASSLDTAGAQYF.

This chain uses TRBV6-2 or TRBV6-3 with TRBJ1-5; possibly TRBD1 for D (5 bases). V lost 0 bases and J 2 bases, leaving 11 bases between the germline ends. The germline V gene has CDR1 MNHEY and CDR2 SVGEGT. The length of the CDR3 is 16 residues. The CDR3 loop reads CASSYSMGGGNQPQHF. The CDR3 DNA sequence: TGTGCCAGCAGTTACTCGATGGGGGGAGGCAATCAGCCCCAGCATTTT.

This clonotype has a single count. The CDR3 DNA is TGTGCCAGCACGCGGAACCCAGATACGCAGTATTTT. It specifies CASTRNPDTQYF. The gene calls are TRBV2 and TRBJ2-3, with D unresolved. Germline CDR1 SNHLY, CDR2 FYNNEI. The length of the CDR3 is 12 residues. Deletions cut 7 bases from V and 4 bases from J, with 9 bases between.

The rearrangement links TRBV7-9 to TRBJ1-1; D gene uncertain. Trimming cost V 0 bases and J 4 bases, with 9 bases left between them. In germline, CDR1 is SEHNR, CDR2 FQNEAQ (reference sequence). The CDR3 runs 14 residues. CDR3 DNA sequence: TGTGCCAGCAGCTTAGCTGCGAGGCCCACTGAAGCTTTCTTT. It yields the protein CASSLAARPTEAFF.

The chain couples TRBV7-2 to TRBJ1-5, with no clear D. V lost 2 bases and J 1 base, leaving 9 bases between the germline ends. The germline V gene encodes CDR1 SGHTA and CDR2 FQGNSA. The CDR3 sequence is 15 residues long. CDR3 in amino acids: CASSLSGGSNQPQHF. DNA of the CDR3: TGTGCCAGCAGCTTATCCGGCGGCAGCAATCAGCCCCAGCATTTT.

This sequence joins TRBV30 and TRBJ1-3; perhaps TRBD1 as D (6 bases). CDR1 is GTSNPN and CDR2 is SVGIG in the germline V gene (reference sequence). The CDR3 spans 14 residues. The V end was cut by 4 bases, the J end by 2 bases, with 12 bases between. The CDR3 bases are TGTGCCTGGACCTTAGGGGGAACTGGAAACACCATATATTTT. It yields the protein CAWTLGGTGNTIYF.

V and J are TRBV10-3 and TRBJ2-1; TRBD2 matches at 7 bases. J gave up 4 bases and V 4 bases, and 4 bases lay outside the gene matches. The CDR3 sequence is 14 residues long. The germline gives CDR1 ENHRY, CDR2 SYGVKD. The CDR3 spells CAISGSGGYNEQFF. In nucleotides, the CDR3 is TGTGCCATCAGTGGGTCCGGGGGGTACAATGAGCAGTTCTTC.

The CDR3 bases are TGTGCCTGGAGTGTAGGGGTAAGCGGTCGCACAGATACGCAGTATTTT. It encodes CAWSVGVSGRTDTQYF. The chain links TRBV30 to TRBJ2-3; D may correspond to TRBD1 or TRBD2 (5 bases each). Trimming pared 0 bases from V and 1 base from J, leaving 14 bases between. The CDR3 runs 16 residues. Germline V lookup: CDR1 GTSNPN, CDR2 SVGIG (reference sequence). Supplemented by reference TRBV30 and TRBJ2-3, the full variable domain reads SQTIHQWPATLVQPVGSPLSLECTVEGTSNPNLYWYRQAAGRGLQLLFYSVGIGQISSEVPQNLSASRPQDRQFILSSKKLLLSDSGFYLCAWSVGVSGRTDTQYFGPGTRLTVL.

This chain connects TRBV20-1 to TRBJ2-7; D gene unclear. Trimming left V 6 bases short and J 0 bases short, with 12 bases between. Germline CDR1 is DFQATT and CDR2 is SNEGSKA (reference sequence). The CDR3 is 13 amino acids. The chain's CDR3 is CSAAAKSSYEQYF. The CDR3 nucleotides read TGCAGTGCGGCAGCCAAGAGCTCCTACGAGCAGTACTTC.

This chain uses TRBV25-1 with TRBJ2-3; 7 nucleotides match TRBD1. V was clipped by 6 bases and J by 2 bases; unmatched bases: 8. The length of the CDR3 is 15 residues. Germline loops: CDR1 MGHDK, CDR2 SYGVNS. The CDR3: CASSATGAPTDTQYF. CDR3 DNA sequence: TGTGCCAGCAGCGCCACAGGGGCCCCCACAGATACGCAGTATTTT.

The chain carries TRBV2 and TRBJ2-7; no firm D call. V was trimmed by 4 bases and J by 3 bases, leaving 10 bases between them. The CDR3 length is 13 residues. Germline V gene lookup returns CDR1 SNHLY and CDR2 FYNNEI. The CDR3 reads CASSGHSLYEQYF. CDR3 DNA sequence: TGTGCCAGCAGTGGGCACAGCCTCTACGAGCAGTACTTC.

The chain combines TRBV29-1 with TRBJ2-2; D call uncertain. CDR3 size: 12 residues. Germline assignment: CDR1 SQVTM and CDR2 ANQGSEA. V was pared by 5 bases and J by 3 bases, with 7 bases between. The CDR3 is CSVCEDTGELFF. The CDR3 bases are TGCAGCGTTTGTGAGGACACCGGGGAGCTGTTTTTT.

This rearrangement joins TRBV29-1 to TRBJ1-6; perhaps TRBD1 as D (6 bases). CDR3 length equals 13 residues. CDR1 is SQVTM, CDR2 ANQGSEA, per germline. Trimming took 4 bases from V and 7 from J, leaving 11 bases between them. The CDR3 loop is CSVGTEQNSPLHF. CDR3 in DNA: TGCAGCGTTGGGACAGAGCAAAATTCACCCCTCCACTTT. Drawing the rest from reference TRBV29-1 and TRBJ1-6, the complete variable domain is SAVISQKPSRDICQRGTSLTIQCQVDSQVTMMFWYRQQPGQSLTLIATANQGSEATYESGFVIDKFPISRPNLTFSTLTVSNMSPEDSSIYLCSVGTEQNSPLHFGNGTRLTVT.

This rearrangement joins TRBV4-1 to TRBJ2-7; 9 nucleotides align to TRBD2. The V gene's germline CDR1 is MGHRA and CDR2 YSYEKL. V dropped 0 bases and J dropped 2; count of bases not matched to a gene: 14. This CDR3 is 19 amino acids long. CDR3 in amino acids: CASSQDAHPYSGGPYEQYF. The CDR3 DNA is TGCGCCAGCAGCCAAGATGCCCACCCCTATAGCGGGGGACCCTACGAGCAGTACTTC.

This clonotype was counted once. The V and J genes are TRBV28 and TRBJ2-7; D tentatively fits TRBD1 or TRBD2 (7 bases each). There are 13 residues in the CDR3. V dropped 6 bases and J dropped 7 bases, with 16 bases sitting between them. The germline V gene encodes CDR1 MDHEN and CDR2 SYDVKM. The CDR3 loop reads CASSPGGAWEQYF. For the CDR3, the DNA is TGTGCCAGCAGCCCAGGGGGGGCTTGGGAGCAGTACTTC.

This clonotype has only one observation. The chain couples TRBV4-2 to TRBJ2-3; the match to TRBD2 covers 9 bases. This CDR3 has 16 amino acids. Trimming cost V 3 bases and J 4 bases; bases outside gene matches: 8. Looked up from germline, CDR1 is LGHNA and CDR2 is YNFKEQ. This CDR3 reads CASSQEAGGTPDTQYF. The CDR3 DNA is TGTGCCAGCAGCCAGGAAGCGGGGGGTACCCCAGATACGCAGTATTTT.

The rearrangement joins TRBV9 to TRBJ2-5; no reliable D call. Germline V gene data show CDR1 as SGDLS and CDR2 as YYNGEE. The CDR3 loop spans 12 amino acids. With 3 bases removed from V and 3 bases from J, the gap between germline ends came to 6 bases. In nucleotides, the CDR3 is TGTGCCAGCAGCGGGGGAAAAGAGACCCAGTACTTC. Translation: CASSGGKETQYF.

The gene calls are TRBV20-1 and TRBJ1-2; 10 positions match TRBD1. V gave up 5 bases and J gave up 4 bases; unmatched junction bases: 7. Germline V gives CDR1 DFQATT, CDR2 SNEGSKA (reference sequence). The length of the CDR3 is 14 residues. CDR3 sequence reads: CSAYRGQGGYGYTF. CDR3 nucleotides: TGCAGTGCTTACCGCGGACAGGGGGGCTATGGCTACACCTTC.